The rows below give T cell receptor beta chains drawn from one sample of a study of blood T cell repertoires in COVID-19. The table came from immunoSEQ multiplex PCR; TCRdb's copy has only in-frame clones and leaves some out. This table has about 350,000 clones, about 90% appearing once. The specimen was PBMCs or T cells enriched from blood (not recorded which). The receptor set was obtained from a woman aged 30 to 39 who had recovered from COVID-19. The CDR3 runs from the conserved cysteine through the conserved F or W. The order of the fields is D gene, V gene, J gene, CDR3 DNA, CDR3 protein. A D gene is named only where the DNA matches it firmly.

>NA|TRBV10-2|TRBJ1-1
TGCGCCAGCATGAGGGGAGGAGAGGACCCTGAAGCTTTCTTT
CASMRGGEDPEAFF
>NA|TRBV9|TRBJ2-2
TGTGCCAGCAGCGTAGGAGGCCCCGGCACCGGGGAGCTGTTTTTT
CASSVGGPGTGELFF
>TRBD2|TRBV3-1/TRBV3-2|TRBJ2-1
TGTGCCAGCAGCCAAGAAAGTAGCGGGGGGGTCGGACACTACAATGAGCAGTTCTTC
CASSQESSGGVGHYNEQFF
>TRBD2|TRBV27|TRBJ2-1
TGTGCCAGCAGTTTATCGACGTGGGGGAGGGTAGGGGAGCAGTTCTTC
CASSLSTWGRVGEQFF
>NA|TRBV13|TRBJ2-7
TGTGCCAGCAGCCGACTTAAAGTCCACGTTCGGCAGGGTACCTACGAGCAGTACTTC
CASSRLKVHVRQGTYEQYF
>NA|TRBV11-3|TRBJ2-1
TGTGCCAGCAGCGCCTCGGCAGGTTACAACAATGAGCAGTTCTTC
CASSASAGYNNEQFF
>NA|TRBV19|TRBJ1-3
TGTGCCAGTATAGAAAACAACTTAGCAAACACCATATATTTT
CASIENNLANTIYF
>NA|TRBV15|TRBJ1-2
TGTGCCACCAGCCTTGGGGGCAGGCCTCAAGAGGGCTACACCTTC
CATSLGGRPQEGYTF
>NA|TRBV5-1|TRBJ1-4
TGCGCCAGCAGCCCCGCCGCCCGGCGCCGGGGTAAAAAACTGTTTTTT
CASSPAARRRGKKLFF
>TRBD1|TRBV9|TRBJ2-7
TGTGCCAGCAGCGCAGGACAGGGCAGCGAGCAGTACTTC
CASSAGQGSEQYF
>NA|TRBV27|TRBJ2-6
TGTGCCAGCAGTTCCCTCTCTGGGGCCAACGTCCTGACTTTC
CASSSLSGANVLTF
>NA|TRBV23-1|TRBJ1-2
TGCGCCAGCAGTCACCCAGCGGCTAACTATGGCTACACCTTC
CASSHPAANYGYTF
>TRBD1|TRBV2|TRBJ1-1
TGTGCCAGCAGTGTCATGGACAGGGAAGCTTTCTTT
CASSVMDREAFF
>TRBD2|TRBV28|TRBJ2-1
TGTGCCAGCAGACGTTCGGGGGGGTACAATGAGCAGTTCTTC
CASRRSGGYNEQFF
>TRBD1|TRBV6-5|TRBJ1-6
TGTGCCAGCAGTAGCGACAGGGGGAATTCACCCCTCCACTTT
CASSSDRGNSPLHF
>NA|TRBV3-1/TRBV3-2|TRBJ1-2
TGTGCCAGCACCCGTAGGGGTAACTATGGCTACACCTTC
CASTRRGNYGYTF
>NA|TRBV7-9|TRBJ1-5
TGTGCCAGCAGCTTAGGGACAGAGCATAGCAATCAGCCCCAGCATTTT
CASSLGTEHSNQPQHF
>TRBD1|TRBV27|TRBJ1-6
TGTGCCAGCAGTCCGTCGCGTCCTACAGGGACAGGGAATTCACCCCTCCACTTT
CASSPSRPTGTGNSPLHF
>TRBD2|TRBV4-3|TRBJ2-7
TGCGCCAGCAGCCAAGGATTGGGGGGGCGGGGGGCCGAGCAGTACTTC
CASSQGLGGRGAEQYF
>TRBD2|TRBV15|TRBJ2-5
TGTGCCACCAGCAGGTCGCTAGCGGGGGCGGTGGAGACCCAGTACTTC
CATSRSLAGAVETQYF
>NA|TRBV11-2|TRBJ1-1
TGTGCCAGCAGCTTAGATTTCCCAAACACTGAAGCTTTCTTT
CASSLDFPNTEAFF
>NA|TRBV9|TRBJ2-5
TGTGCCAGCAGCGAGGGGGGGCACCAAGAGACCCAGTACTTC
CASSEGGHQETQYF
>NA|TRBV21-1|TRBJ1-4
TGTGCCAGCAGCAAAGGGCTAAGAGGGGAGGCTAATGAAAAACTGTTTTTT
CASSKGLRGEANEKLFF